The clone carrying this TCR beta chain was recorded once. V lost 5 bases and J 2 bases, leaving 22 bases between the germline ends. CDR3 length: 17 residues. The germline CDR1 and CDR2 sequences are SGHTA and FQGNSA. These data come from a study of PD-L1 blockade in urothelial cancer. The overall study: Analyzed time points were 3 weeks (second dose) and 6 weeks after therapy began.

Sequencing was performed with immunoSEQ multiplex PCR; in TCRdb, only in-frame clones are kept and a portion is missing. The sample includes some 51,000 clones, approximately 86% of them seen just once. The chain joins TRBV7-2 to TRBJ2-7; tentative D call: TRBD2 (6 bases). Sample: PBMCs, taken around atezolizumab (anti-PD-L1) treatment. The sequence was collected from a man in his 60s with urothelial cancer. The CDR3 bases are TGTGCCAGCAGCCCTCGACGCGGCGGGGAAGCAACCTACGAGCAGTACTTC. This gives the protein CASSPRRGGEATYEQYF.